This TCR beta chain was captured by sequencing in a study of beta chain features in type 1 diabetes. Findings of the study overall: Shorter TCRB CDR3s, moderately but significantly so, were found in Type 1 diabetes patients in all four CD4+ subsets. Because the template was cDNA, high-expressing cells might be over-represented.

This clone was seen a few times. Its antigen remains unidentified. The CDR3 is 18 residues long. Expressed TCRB transcripts were sequenced because the isolated RNA had all been reverse transcribed beforehand. The repertoire was sequenced with immunoSEQ multiplex PCR; TCRdb's copy has only in-frame clones and lacks some. The profile covers under 850,000 clones, with roughly 13% appearing a single time and about 0.02% taken by the ten largest. Specimen: naive CD4+ T cells from blood. This TCR derives from a man aged 18 to 35 with type 1 diabetes. V is TRBV21-1 and J is TRBJ1-5. TRBV21-1 is listed as a pseudogene. CDR3 in amino acids: CASSNGIGWGVRNQPQHF. The CDR3 bases are TGTGCCAGCAGCAATGGTATCGGCTGGGGGGTAAGGAATCAGCCCCAGCATTTT.